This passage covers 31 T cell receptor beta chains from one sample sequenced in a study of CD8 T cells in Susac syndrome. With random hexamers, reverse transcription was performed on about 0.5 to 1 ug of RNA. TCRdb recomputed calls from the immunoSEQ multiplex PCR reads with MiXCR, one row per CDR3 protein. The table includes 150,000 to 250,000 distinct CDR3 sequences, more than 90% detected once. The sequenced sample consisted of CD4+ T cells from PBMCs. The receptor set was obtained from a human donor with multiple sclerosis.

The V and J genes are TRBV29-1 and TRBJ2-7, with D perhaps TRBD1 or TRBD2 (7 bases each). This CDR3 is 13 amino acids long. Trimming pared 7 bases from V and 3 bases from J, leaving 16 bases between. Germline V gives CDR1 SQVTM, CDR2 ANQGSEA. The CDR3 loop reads CSATTGRGYEQYF. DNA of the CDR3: TGCAGCGCAACGACAGGGAGGGGCTACGAGCAGTACTTC.

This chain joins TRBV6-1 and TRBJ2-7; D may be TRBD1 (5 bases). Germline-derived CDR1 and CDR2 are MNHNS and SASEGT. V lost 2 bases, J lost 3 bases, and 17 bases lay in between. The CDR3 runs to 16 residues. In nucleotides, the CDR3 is TGTGCCAGCAGTGAATTCGTGGGGCAGAGAGGCTACGAGCAGTACTTC. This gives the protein CASSEFVGQRGYEQYF.

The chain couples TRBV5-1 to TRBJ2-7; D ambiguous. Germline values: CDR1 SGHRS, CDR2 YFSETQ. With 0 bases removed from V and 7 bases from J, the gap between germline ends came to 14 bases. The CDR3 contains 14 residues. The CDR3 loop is CASSLGDSLREQYF. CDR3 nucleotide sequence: TGCGCCAGCAGCTTGGGAGACTCCCTTCGAGAGCAGTACTTC.

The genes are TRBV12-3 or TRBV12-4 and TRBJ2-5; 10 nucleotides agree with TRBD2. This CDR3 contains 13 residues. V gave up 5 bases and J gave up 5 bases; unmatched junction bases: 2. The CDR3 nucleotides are TGTGCCAGCAGTCGAGCGGGGGGGGAGACCCAGTACTTC. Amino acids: CASSRAGGETQYF.

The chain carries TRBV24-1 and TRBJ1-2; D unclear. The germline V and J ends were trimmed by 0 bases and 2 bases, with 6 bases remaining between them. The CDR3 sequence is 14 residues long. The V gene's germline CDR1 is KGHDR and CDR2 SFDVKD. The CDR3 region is CATSDLSQNYGYTF. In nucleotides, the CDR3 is TGTGCCACCAGTGATTTGAGTCAGAACTATGGCTACACCTTC.

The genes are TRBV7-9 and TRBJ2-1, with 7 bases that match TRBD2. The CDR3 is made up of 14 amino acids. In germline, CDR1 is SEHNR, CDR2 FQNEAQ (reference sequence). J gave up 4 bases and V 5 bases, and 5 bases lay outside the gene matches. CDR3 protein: CASSPWEGYNEQFF. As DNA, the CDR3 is TGTGCCAGCAGCCCGTGGGAGGGATACAATGAGCAGTTCTTC. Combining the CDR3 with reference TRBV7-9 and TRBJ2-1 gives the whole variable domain DTGVSQNPRHKITKRGQNVTFRCDPISEHNRLYWYRQTLGQGPEFLTYFQNEAQLEKSRLLSDRFSAERPKGSFSTLEIQRTEQGDSAMYLCASSPWEGYNEQFFGPGTRLTVL.

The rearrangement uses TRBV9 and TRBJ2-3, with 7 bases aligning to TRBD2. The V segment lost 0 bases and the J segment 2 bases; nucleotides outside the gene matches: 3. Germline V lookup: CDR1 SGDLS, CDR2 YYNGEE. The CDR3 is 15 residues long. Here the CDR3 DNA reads TGTGCCAGCAGCGTAGGGCTAGCGGACACAGATACGCAGTATTTT. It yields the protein CASSVGLADTDTQYF.

CDR3 in amino acids: CASSKAERKETQYF. DNA for the CDR3: TGCGCCAGCAGCAAGGCGGAGCGAAAAGAGACCCAGTACTTC. The J gene is TRBJ2-5, the V gene TRBV5-1; the D is unclear. The CDR3 loop spans 14 amino acids. Germline CDR1 SGHRS, CDR2 YFSETQ. Trimming removed 4 bases at V and 3 bases at J, with 13 bases between.

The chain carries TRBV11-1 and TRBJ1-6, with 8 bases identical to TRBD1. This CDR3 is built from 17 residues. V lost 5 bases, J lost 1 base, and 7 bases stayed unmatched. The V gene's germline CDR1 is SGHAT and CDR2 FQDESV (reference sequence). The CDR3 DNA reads TGTGCCAGCAGCGGAGGACAGGGTGGATCCTATAATTCACCCCTCCACTTT. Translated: CASSGGQGGSYNSPLHF.

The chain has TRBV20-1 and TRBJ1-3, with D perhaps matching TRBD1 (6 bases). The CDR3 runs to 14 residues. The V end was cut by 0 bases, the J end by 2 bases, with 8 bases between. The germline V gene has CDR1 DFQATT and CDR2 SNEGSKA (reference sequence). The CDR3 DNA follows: TGCAGTGCTAGAGAGGGGGGCCCTGGAAACACCATATATTTT. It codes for CSAREGGPGNTIYF.

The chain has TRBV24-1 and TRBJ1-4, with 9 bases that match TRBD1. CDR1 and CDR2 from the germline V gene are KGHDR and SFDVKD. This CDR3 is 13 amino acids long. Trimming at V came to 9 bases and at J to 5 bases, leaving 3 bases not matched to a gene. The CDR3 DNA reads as TGTGCCACCCAAGACAGGGGGAATGAAAAACTGTTTTTT. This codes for CATQDRGNEKLFF.

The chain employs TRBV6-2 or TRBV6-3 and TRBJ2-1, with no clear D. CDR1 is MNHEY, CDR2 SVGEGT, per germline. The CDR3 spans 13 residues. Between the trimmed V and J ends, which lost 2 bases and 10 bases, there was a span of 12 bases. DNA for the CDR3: TGTGCCAGCAGTTACCCGAGCTTCGGGGAGCAGTTCTTC. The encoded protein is CASSYPSFGEQFF.

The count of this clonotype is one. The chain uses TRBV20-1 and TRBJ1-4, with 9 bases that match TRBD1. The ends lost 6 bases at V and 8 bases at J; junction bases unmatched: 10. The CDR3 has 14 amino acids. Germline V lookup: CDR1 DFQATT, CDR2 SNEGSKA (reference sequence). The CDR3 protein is CSARTGAIEEKLFF. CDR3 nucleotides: TGCAGTGCCCGGACAGGGGCTATAGAGGAAAAACTGTTTTTT.

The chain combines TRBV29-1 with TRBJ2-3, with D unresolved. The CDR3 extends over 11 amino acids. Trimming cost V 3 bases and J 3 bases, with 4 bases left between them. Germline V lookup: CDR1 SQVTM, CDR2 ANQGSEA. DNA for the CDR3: TGCAGCGTTGAGAGTACAGATACGCAGTATTTT. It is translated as CSVESTDTQYF.

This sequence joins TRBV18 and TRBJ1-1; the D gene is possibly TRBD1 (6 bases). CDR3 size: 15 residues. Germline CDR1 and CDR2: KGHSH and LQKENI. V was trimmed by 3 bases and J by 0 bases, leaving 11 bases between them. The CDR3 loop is CASSPSGQMNTEAFF. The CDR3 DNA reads TGTGCCAGCTCACCCTCCGGACAGATGAACACTGAAGCTTTCTTT.

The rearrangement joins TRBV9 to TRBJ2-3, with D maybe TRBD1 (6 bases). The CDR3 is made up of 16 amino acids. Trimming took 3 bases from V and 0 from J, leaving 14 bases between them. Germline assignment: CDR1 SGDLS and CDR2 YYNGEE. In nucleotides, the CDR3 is TGTGCCAGCAGCGCGACAGGTTGGGGTAGCACAGATACGCAGTATTTT. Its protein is CASSATGWGSTDTQYF.

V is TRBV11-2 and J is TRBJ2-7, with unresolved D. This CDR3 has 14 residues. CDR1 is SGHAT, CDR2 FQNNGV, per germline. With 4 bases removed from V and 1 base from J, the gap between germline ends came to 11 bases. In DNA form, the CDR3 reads TGTGCCAGCAGCTACCTGGGCAGGTCCTACGAGCAGTACTTC. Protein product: CASSYLGRSYEQYF.

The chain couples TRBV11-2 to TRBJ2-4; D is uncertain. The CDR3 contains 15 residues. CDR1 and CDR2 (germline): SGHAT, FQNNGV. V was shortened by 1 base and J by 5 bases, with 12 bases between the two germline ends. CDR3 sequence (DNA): TGTGCCAGCAGCTTAGGGGCAGGCGAAGAAAACATTCAGTACTTC. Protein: CASSLGAGEENIQYF.

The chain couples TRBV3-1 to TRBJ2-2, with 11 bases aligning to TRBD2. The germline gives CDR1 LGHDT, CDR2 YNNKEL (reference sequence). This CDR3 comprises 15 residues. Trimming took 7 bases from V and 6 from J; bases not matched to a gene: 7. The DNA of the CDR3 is TGTGCCAGCATGTCTACTAGCGGGAGCCCCGGGGAGCTGTTTTTT. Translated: CASMSTSGSPGELFF. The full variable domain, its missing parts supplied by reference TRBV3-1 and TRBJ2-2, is DTAVSQTPKYLVTQMGNDKSIKCEQNLGHDTMYWYKQDSKKFLKIMFSYNNKELIINETVPNRFSPKSPDKAHLNLHINSLELGDSAVYFCASMSTSGSPGELFFGEGSRLTVL.

CDR3 sequence: CASSVRGASTDTQYF. CDR3 DNA sequence: TGTGCCAGCAGCGTCAGGGGTGCTAGCACAGATACGCAGTATTTT. The chain combines TRBV9 with TRBJ2-3; a possible D gene is TRBD1 (6 bases). The CDR3 is 15 amino acids. CDR1 is SGDLS and CDR2 is YYNGEE in the germline V gene. Trimming shortened V by 2 bases and J by 0 bases, and 10 bases separated the two germline ends.

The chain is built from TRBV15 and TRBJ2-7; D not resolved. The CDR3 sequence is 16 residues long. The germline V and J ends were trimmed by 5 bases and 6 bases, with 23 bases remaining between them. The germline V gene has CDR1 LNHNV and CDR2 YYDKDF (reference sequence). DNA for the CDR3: TGTGCCACCAGCCCTCCCCCGCCTACATCCCCGGCCGAGCAGTACTTC. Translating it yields CATSPPPPTSPAEQYF.

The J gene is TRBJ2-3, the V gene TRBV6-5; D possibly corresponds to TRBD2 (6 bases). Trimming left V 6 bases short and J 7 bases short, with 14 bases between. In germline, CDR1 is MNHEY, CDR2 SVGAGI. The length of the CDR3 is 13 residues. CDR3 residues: CASSPDLANTQYF. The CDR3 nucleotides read TGTGCCAGCAGCCCCGATCTAGCGAATACGCAGTATTTT.

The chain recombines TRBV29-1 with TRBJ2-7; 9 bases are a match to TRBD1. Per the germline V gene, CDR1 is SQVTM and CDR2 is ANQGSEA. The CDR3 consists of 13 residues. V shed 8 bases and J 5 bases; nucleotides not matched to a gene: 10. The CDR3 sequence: CSFFGQGINEQYF. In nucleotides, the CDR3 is TGCAGCTTTTTCGGACAGGGGATTAACGAGCAGTACTTC.

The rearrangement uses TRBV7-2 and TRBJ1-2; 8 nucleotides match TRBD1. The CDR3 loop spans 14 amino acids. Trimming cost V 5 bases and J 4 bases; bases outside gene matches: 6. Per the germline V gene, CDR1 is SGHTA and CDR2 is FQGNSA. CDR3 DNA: TGTGCCAGCAGCCCGGACAGGGCCGGCTATGGCTACACCTTC. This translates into CASSPDRAGYGYTF.

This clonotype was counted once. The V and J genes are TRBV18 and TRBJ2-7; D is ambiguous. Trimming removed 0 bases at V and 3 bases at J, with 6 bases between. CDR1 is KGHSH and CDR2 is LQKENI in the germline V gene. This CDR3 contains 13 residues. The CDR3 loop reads CASSPPGIYEQYF. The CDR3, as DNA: TGTGCCAGCTCACCACCAGGAATCTACGAGCAGTACTTC.

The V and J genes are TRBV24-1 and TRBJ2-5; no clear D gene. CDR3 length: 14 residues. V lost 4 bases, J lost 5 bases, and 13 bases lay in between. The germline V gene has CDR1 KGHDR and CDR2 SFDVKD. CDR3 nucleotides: TGTGCCACCAGTGACCCAACCGACCCGGAGACCCAGTACTTC. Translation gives CATSDPTDPETQYF.

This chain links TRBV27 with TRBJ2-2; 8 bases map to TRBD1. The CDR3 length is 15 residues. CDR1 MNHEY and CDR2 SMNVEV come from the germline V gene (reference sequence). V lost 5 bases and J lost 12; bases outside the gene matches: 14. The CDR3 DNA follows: TGTGCCAGCAGTGCGGCGGGGACAGGATGGGGCAAGCTGTTTTTT. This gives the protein CASSAAGTGWGKLFF.

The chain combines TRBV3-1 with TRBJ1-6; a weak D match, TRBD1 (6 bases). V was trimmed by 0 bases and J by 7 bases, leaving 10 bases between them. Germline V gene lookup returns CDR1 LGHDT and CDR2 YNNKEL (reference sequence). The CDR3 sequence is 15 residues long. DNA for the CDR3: TGTGCCAGCAGCCAAGAGTGGACAGCCAATTCACCCCTCCACTTT. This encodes CASSQEWTANSPLHF.

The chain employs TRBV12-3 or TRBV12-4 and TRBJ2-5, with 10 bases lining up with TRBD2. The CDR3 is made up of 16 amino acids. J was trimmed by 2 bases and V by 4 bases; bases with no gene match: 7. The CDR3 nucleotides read TGTGCCAGCAGTTCCAAGACTAGCGGGTTTCAAGAGACCCAGTACTTC. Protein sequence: CASSSKTSGFQETQYF.

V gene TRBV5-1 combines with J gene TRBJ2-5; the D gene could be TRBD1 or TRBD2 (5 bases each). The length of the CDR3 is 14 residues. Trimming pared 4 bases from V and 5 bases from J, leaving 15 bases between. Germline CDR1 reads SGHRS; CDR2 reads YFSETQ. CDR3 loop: CASSPIGTRETQYF. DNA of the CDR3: TGCGCCAGCAGCCCTATAGGGACCAGGGAGACCCAGTACTTC.

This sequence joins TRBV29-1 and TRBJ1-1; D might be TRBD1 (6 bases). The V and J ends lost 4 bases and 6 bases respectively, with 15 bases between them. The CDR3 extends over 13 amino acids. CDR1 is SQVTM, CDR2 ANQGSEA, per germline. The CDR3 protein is CSVGTERNSEAFF. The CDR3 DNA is TGCAGCGTTGGGACAGAAAGAAACTCTGAAGCTTTCTTT.